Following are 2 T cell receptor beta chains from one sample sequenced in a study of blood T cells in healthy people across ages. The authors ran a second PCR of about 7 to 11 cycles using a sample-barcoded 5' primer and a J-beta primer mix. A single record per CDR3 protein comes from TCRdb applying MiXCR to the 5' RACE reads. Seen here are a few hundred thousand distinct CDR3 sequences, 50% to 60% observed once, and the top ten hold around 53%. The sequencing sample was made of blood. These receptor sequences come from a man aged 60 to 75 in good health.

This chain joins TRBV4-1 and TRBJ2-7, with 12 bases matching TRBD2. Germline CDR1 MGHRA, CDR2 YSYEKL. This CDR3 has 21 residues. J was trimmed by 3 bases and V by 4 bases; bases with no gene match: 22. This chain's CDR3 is CASSRGPQTTLAGGPVYEQYF. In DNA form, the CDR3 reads TGCGCCAGCAGCCGTGGACCACAGACGACTCTAGCGGGAGGGCCAGTCTACGAGCAGTACTTC.

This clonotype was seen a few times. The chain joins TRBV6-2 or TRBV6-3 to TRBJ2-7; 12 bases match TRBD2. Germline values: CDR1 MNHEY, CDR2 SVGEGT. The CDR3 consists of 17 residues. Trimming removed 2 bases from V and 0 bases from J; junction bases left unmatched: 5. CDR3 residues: CASSYRGLAGRSYEQYF. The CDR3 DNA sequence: TGTGCCAGCAGTTACCGAGGACTAGCGGGACGCTCCTACGAGCAGTACTTC.